This is a list of T cell receptor beta chains from one sample in a study of T cells in localized non-small cell lung cancer. The protocol was immunoSEQ multiplex PCR, while the TCRdb copy is restricted to in-frame clones and leaves out a portion. The sample yields around 2,500 clones, about 25% seen once. Material: normal lung tissue next to the tumor, obtained before any cancer treatment. All receptors come from a man aged 40 to 69 with stage II squamous cell lung carcinoma. The CDR3 runs from the conserved cysteine through the conserved F or W. A D gene is named only where the DNA matches it firmly. Clone sizes are given selectively: once, few, many, or a class where the clone is expanded.

j_gene,abundance,v_gene,d_gene,CDR3aa,CDR3nt
TRBJ2-2,few,TRBV7-7,TRBD2,CASSSKGSGAGELFF,TGTGCCAGCAGCTCCAAGGGTAGCGGGGCCGGGGAGCTGTTTTTT
TRBJ2-1,few,TRBV9,TRBD2,CASSATSGGGNEQFF,TGTGCCAGCAGCGCGACTAGCGGGGGGGGCAATGAGCAGTTCTTC
TRBJ2-5,.,TRBV29-1,.,CSSRGSSGQETQYF,TGCAGCTCTCGGGGGTCCTCCGGCCAAGAGACCCAGTACTTC
TRBJ2-7,.,TRBV25-1,.,CASSEGGTLSYEQYF,TGTGCCAGCAGTGAAGGAGGGACCCTCTCCTACGAGCAGTACTTC
TRBJ2-7,medium-sized,TRBV7-2,.,CASSPGRLPEQYF,TGTGCCAGCAGCCCGGGACGTCTGCCCGAGCAGTACTTC
TRBJ2-2,medium-sized,TRBV4-1,TRBD1,CASSPRDRVGTGELFF,TGCGCCAGCAGCCCCCGGGACAGGGTGGGCACCGGGGAGCTGTTTTTT
TRBJ2-7,.,TRBV7-4,TRBD1,CASSWGQGTDEQYF,TGTGCCAGCAGCTGGGGACAGGGAACGGACGAGCAGTACTTC
TRBJ2-1,large,TRBV15,TRBD1,CATRGTEGNNEQFF,TGTGCCACCAGGGGGACAGAGGGTAACAATGAGCAGTTCTTC
TRBJ1-4,.,TRBV11-3,.,CASSSGIWNEKLFF,TGTGCCAGCAGCTCCGGGATTTGGAATGAAAAACTGTTTTTT
TRBJ2-5,.,TRBV11-3,TRBD2,CASSPGTTRETQYF,TGTGCCAGCAGCCCCGGGACTACTAGAGAGACCCAGTACTTC
TRBJ1-4,.,TRBV5-1,.,CASSPDSSTNEKLFF,TGCGCCAGCAGCCCGGACAGTTCTACTAATGAAAAACTGTTTTTT
TRBJ2-5,.,TRBV29-1,TRBD1,CSCGQGNGETQYF,TGCAGCTGTGGACAGGGGAACGGGGAGACCCAGTACTTC
TRBJ2-2,once,TRBV19,.,CASSIRRGQNTGELFF,TGTGCCAGTAGTATAAGACGGGGGCAAAACACCGGGGAGCTGTTTTTT
TRBJ2-1,.,TRBV11-3,TRBD2,CASSQGSGLANEQFF,TGTGCCAGCAGCCAAGGTTCAGGACTAGCCAATGAGCAGTTCTTC
TRBJ2-7,.,TRBV18,.,CASSRERGSEQYF,TGTGCCAGCTCTCGAGAACGGGGAAGCGAGCAGTACTTC
TRBJ2-3,.,TRBV28,TRBD2,CASSLGLALDTQYF,TGTGCCAGCAGTTTAGGACTAGCGTTAGATACGCAGTATTTT
TRBJ2-5,.,TRBV7-1,.,CASSSPRFNREETQYF,TGTGCCAGCAGCTCACCCAGATTCAACCGAGAGGAGACCCAGTACTTC
TRBJ2-1,large,TRBV7-2,.,CASSLSTYNEQFF,TGTGCCAGCAGCCTGTCCACCTACAATGAGCAGTTCTTC
TRBJ1-1,.,TRBV29-1,.,CSAKDTPLEAFF,TGCAGCGCCAAGGACACCCCATTAGAAGCTTTCTTT
TRBJ1-6,.,TRBV9,.,CASSELEEGGSPLHF,TGTGCCAGCAGTGAACTGGAGGAAGGGGGTTCACCCCTCCACTTT
TRBJ1-3,medium-sized,TRBV11-3,.,CASSFGLFSGNTIYF,TGTGCCAGCAGCTTTGGACTTTTCTCTGGAAACACCATATATTTT
TRBJ2-4,medium-sized,TRBV11-3,TRBD2,CASHLVPGLERNIQYF,TGTGCCAGCCATCTGGTACCGGGACTAGAAAGAAACATTCAGTACTTC
TRBJ1-3,.,TRBV10-2,.,CASSDPSVNTIYF,TGCGCCAGCAGTGACCCGTCGGTAAACACCATATATTTT
TRBJ1-1,.,TRBV11-3,.,CASSFDARANTEAFF,TGTGCCAGCAGCTTTGATGCTAGGGCGAACACTGAAGCTTTCTTT
TRBJ2-2,.,TRBV11-3,.,CASSPQGQTGELFF,TGTGCCAGCAGCCCCCAGGGGCAAACCGGGGAGCTGTTTTTT
TRBJ1-4,few,TRBV6-8,TRBD1,CAISRQGDVKLFF,TGTGCCATCAGCCGTCAGGGGGACGTAAAACTGTTTTTT
TRBJ1-5,.,TRBV19,TRBD1,CASSPGGTGVQPQHF,TGTGCCAGTAGTCCGGGGGGAACAGGGGTTCAGCCCCAGCATTTT
TRBJ2-2,.,TRBV19,TRBD2,CASSRWAGDGELFF,TGTGCCAGTAGTAGGTGGGCGGGAGACGGGGAGCTGTTTTTT
TRBJ2-2,.,TRBV19,TRBD1,CASSIDLNRGHTGELFF,TGTGCCAGTAGTATAGATCTGAACAGGGGGCACACCGGGGAGCTGTTTTTT
TRBJ2-1,.,TRBV29-1,.,CSVEPGVGEQFF,TGCAGCGTAGAGCCAGGGGTGGGTGAGCAGTTCTTC
TRBJ1-1,.,TRBV11-3,.,CASSLVRGNTEAFF,TGTGCCAGCAGCTTAGTCAGGGGAAACACTGAAGCTTTCTTT
TRBJ2-7,few,TRBV11-3,.,CASSLIRNSYEQYF,TGTGCCAGCAGCTTAATACGGAACTCCTACGAGCAGTACTTC
TRBJ2-2,.,TRBV11-3,TRBD1,CASSSGTGGTGELFF,TGTGCCAGCAGTTCCGGGACAGGGGGCACCGGGGAGCTGTTTTTT
TRBJ2-3,few,TRBV4-1,TRBD1,CASSQGVRAQGDRDTQYF,TGCGCCAGCAGCCAAGGGGTACGGGCACAGGGGGATCGGGATACGCAGTATTTT
TRBJ1-2,.,TRBV6-8,TRBD1,CASSPPRDSLYGYTF,TGTGCCAGCAGTCCACCCCGGGACAGCCTTTATGGCTACACCTTC
TRBJ1-1,few,TRBV19,.,CASRREYTEAFF,TGTGCCAGTAGGAGGGAATACACTGAAGCTTTCTTT
TRBJ2-2,.,TRBV2,.,CASLGGAGAGELFF,TGTGCCAGCTTAGGGGGCGCGGGAGCCGGGGAGCTGTTTTTT
TRBJ1-3,few,TRBV15,.,CATSRGGEGNTIYF,TGTGCCACCAGCAGAGGAGGGGAAGGAAACACCATATATTTT
TRBJ1-4,.,TRBV11-1,.,CASSLGWVPATNEKLFF,TGTGCCAGCAGCTTAGGTTGGGTTCCTGCAACTAATGAAAAACTGTTTTTT
TRBJ2-1,.,TRBV18,TRBD2,CASSLMWTSLLNEQFF,TGTGCCAGCTCACTCATGTGGACTAGCCTCCTCAATGAGCAGTTCTTC
TRBJ2-3,.,TRBV11-3,TRBD2,CASSLGLAGGDTQYF,TGTGCCAGCAGCTTAGGCCTAGCGGGAGGAGATACGCAGTATTTT
TRBJ1-1,few,TRBV11-3,.,CASSLFPSNTEAFF,TGTGCCAGCAGCTTGTTTCCCTCGAACACTGAAGCTTTCTTT
TRBJ1-5,few,TRBV30,TRBD1,CAWSEGALDQPQHF,TGTGCCTGGAGCGAGGGGGCCCTAGATCAGCCCCAGCATTTT
TRBJ2-7,.,TRBV9,.,CASSEAGDRVHEQYF,TGTGCCAGCAGTGAAGCGGGGGACAGGGTTCACGAGCAGTACTTC
TRBJ1-2,.,TRBV6-8,.,CASSYSDAGYGYTF,TGTGCCAGCAGTTACTCGGACGCTGGATATGGCTACACCTTC
TRBJ2-5,.,TRBV18,.,CASSPLGEETQYF,TGTGCCAGCTCACCACTAGGGGAAGAGACCCAGTACTTC
TRBJ1-1,.,TRBV12-5,TRBD1,CASGSPRTGMNTEAFF,TGTGCTAGTGGTTCCCCCCGGACAGGGATGAACACTGAAGCTTTCTTT
TRBJ2-3,few,TRBV6-9,TRBD2,CASSFSGDPYTQYF,TGTGCCAGCAGTTTTAGCGGGGACCCCTATACGCAGTATTTT